The rows below give T cell receptor beta chains drawn from one sample of a study of T cell responses to AZD1222 COVID-19 vaccine. Measured with immunoSEQ multiplex PCR; TCRdb has only the in-frame clones, and not every one. The sample includes 55,000 to 65,000 clones, roughly 89% of them seen just once. The sequencing used peripheral blood, collected 28 days after the second AZD1222 dose. These receptors were taken from an adult who received the AZD1222 COVID-19 vaccine. Each CDR3 is given with its conserved first and last residue. Each record gives: V gene, clone size, D gene, J gene, CDR3 protein, CDR3 DNA. A D gene is named only where the DNA matches it firmly. Only part of the rows carry a size: once, few, many, or a class if the clone is expanded.

TRBV9	.	TRBD2	TRBJ2-7	CASSASSGGAYEQYF	TGTGCCAGCAGCGCGAGTAGCGGGGGGGCCTACGAGCAGTACTTC
TRBV2	.	TRBD2	TRBJ2-7	CASRTSGTYF	TGTGCCAGCAGGACTAGCGGAACCTACTTC
TRBV7-7	.	.	TRBJ2-5	CASSLNLEETQYF	TGTGCCAGCAGCCTAAATCTAGAAGAGACCCAGTACTTC
TRBV19	.	TRBD1	TRBJ1-1	CASSGTASEAFF	TGTGCCAGTAGTGGGACAGCGTCTGAAGCTTTCTTT
TRBV5-4	.	.	TRBJ1-2	CASSGVRGGYTF	TGTGCCAGCAGCGGGGTTCGGGGTGGCTACACCTTC
TRBV6-5	once	TRBD1	TRBJ1-2	CASSTGGTGYGYTF	TGTGCCAGCAGTACCGGCGGGACAGGCTATGGCTACACCTTC
TRBV19	.	TRBD1	TRBJ2-2	CASSADRGGGGELFF	TGTGCCAGTAGTGCTGACAGGGGAGGCGGCGGGGAGCTGTTTTTT
TRBV5-1	.	.	TRBJ2-1	CASSQISPRGPSYNEQFF	TGCGCCAGCAGCCAAATTAGCCCGCGAGGACCCTCCTACAATGAGCAGTTCTTC
TRBV6-5	.	TRBD1	TRBJ2-7	CASRRTGSNYEQYF	TGTGCCAGCAGACGGACAGGGTCGAACTACGAGCAGTACTTC
TRBV5-4	.	.	TRBJ2-7	CASSLGSGGTSYEQYF	TGTGCCAGCAGCTTGGGTTCTGGCGGGACCTCCTACGAGCAGTACTTC
TRBV24-1	.	.	TRBJ1-1	CATVIEGGGMNTEAFF	TGTGCCACCGTCATAGAGGGGGGGGGAATGAACACTGAAGCTTTCTTT
TRBV28	.	TRBD1	TRBJ1-2	CASSSLDRGVGYGYTF	TGTGCCAGCAGTTCTCTCGACAGGGGAGTAGGCTATGGCTACACCTTC
TRBV20-1	few	.	TRBJ2-1	CSASYTPVEQFF	TGCAGTGCTAGTTACACACCGGTTGAGCAGTTCTTC
TRBV28	.	.	TRBJ2-1	CASRGRGKGYNEQFF	TGTGCCAGCAGGGGCCGGGGGAAGGGCTACAATGAGCAGTTCTTC
TRBV19	.	.	TRBJ1-2	CASNHPKALNYGYTF	TGTGCCAGTAACCATCCGAAGGCATTGAACTATGGCTACACCTTC
TRBV11-2	.	TRBD2	TRBJ2-3	CASSLVRGGARDTQYF	TGTGCCAGCAGCTTAGTGCGCGGGGGGGCGCGCGATACGCAGTATTTT
TRBV15	once	TRBD1	TRBJ1-3	CATSKDRGSGNTIYF	TGTGCCACCAGCAAGGACAGGGGCTCTGGAAACACCATATATTTT
TRBV5-4	.	TRBD1	TRBJ1-2	CASSPGQGLRGYTF	TGTGCCAGCAGCCCTGGACAGGGATTAAGAGGCTACACCTTC
TRBV6-6	.	.	TRBJ1-4	CASSSRGPADEKLFF	TGTGCCAGCAGTTCCCGAGGCCCCGCCGATGAAAAACTGTTTTTT
TRBV30	.	.	TRBJ1-1	CAWSVQVNTEAFF	TGTGCCTGGAGTGTACAAGTGAACACTGAAGCTTTCTTT
TRBV2	.	TRBD1	TRBJ1-4	CASSEAGTGINEKLFF	TGTGCCAGCAGTGAAGCGGGGACAGGAATTAATGAAAAACTGTTTTTT
TRBV19	once	.	TRBJ1-1	CASSISPGTEAFF	TGTGCCAGTAGTATATCCCCGGGCACTGAAGCTTTCTTT
TRBV10-3	.	TRBD1	TRBJ1-6	CAISESGTEVSPLHF	TGTGCCATCAGTGAGTCTGGGACAGAAGTTTCACCCCTCCACTTT
TRBV24-1	.	TRBD2	TRBJ2-5	CATAGGSQETQYF	TGTGCCACCGCGGGAGGGAGCCAAGAGACCCAGTACTTC
TRBV30	.	TRBD1	TRBJ1-5	CAWSSGTGADLGNQPQHF	TGTGCCTGGAGCTCCGGGACAGGGGCGGATTTGGGCAATCAGCCCCAGCATTTT
TRBV7-6	.	.	TRBJ2-7	CASSSGGGPNRVYEQYF	TGTGCCAGCAGCTCGGGGGGCGGGCCGAATAGGGTATACGAGCAGTACTTC
TRBV3-1/TRBV3-2	.	.	TRBJ1-2	CASSQVANYGYTF	TGTGCCAGCAGCCAAGTGGCTAACTATGGCTACACCTTC
TRBV2	.	TRBD2	TRBJ2-3	CASSEYGYQREGPDTQYF	TGTGCCAGCAGTGAATACGGCTATCAGCGGGAGGGCCCCGATACGCAGTATTTT
TRBV3-1/TRBV3-2	.	TRBD1	TRBJ1-1	CASSHLDRGAFF	TGTGCCAGCAGCCACCTGGACAGGGGAGCTTTCTTT
TRBV10-3	.	.	TRBJ1-6	CAIGLGDSPLHF	TGTGCCATCGGACTGGGGGATTCACCCCTCCACTTT
TRBV12-3/TRBV12-4	.	.	TRBJ2-1	CASSLRGEQFF	TGTGCCAGCAGTTTACGGGGTGAGCAGTTCTTC
TRBV6-6	once	.	TRBJ1-1	CASSSQGDTEAFF	TGTGCCAGCAGTTCCCAAGGGGACACTGAAGCTTTCTTT
TRBV19	few	.	TRBJ1-5	CASRRTRDKNNQPQHF	TGTGCCAGTAGGCGCACCCGGGACAAGAACAATCAGCCCCAGCATTTT
TRBV20-1	.	.	TRBJ1-2	CSAPRSYGYTF	TGCAGTGCTCCTCGTTCATATGGCTACACCTTC
TRBV3-1/TRBV3-2	.	.	TRBJ1-4	CASSQLDEKLFF	TGTGCCAGCAGCCAATTGGACGAAAAACTGTTTTTT
TRBV4-3	.	TRBD2	TRBJ2-7	CASSRTSGLNYEQYF	TGCGCCAGCAGCCGAACTAGCGGCCTAAACTACGAGCAGTACTTC
TRBV18	.	.	TRBJ2-3	CASSPPRGAITDTQYF	TGTGCCAGCTCACCACCAAGGGGGGCAATCACAGATACGCAGTATTTT
TRBV24-1	.	.	TRBJ2-1	CATSDPRGSYNEQFF	TGTGCCACCAGTGATCCCCGCGGCTCCTACAATGAGCAGTTCTTC
TRBV28	once	TRBD1	TRBJ1-5	CASSRQGASGQPQHF	TGTGCCAGCAGTCGACAGGGGGCGTCTGGTCAGCCCCAGCATTTT
TRBV6-4	.	TRBD1	TRBJ2-2	CASIGTGVNTGELFF	TGTGCCAGCATAGGTACAGGGGTGAACACCGGGGAGCTGTTTTTT
TRBV19	.	.	TRBJ2-1	CAPERGEQFF	TGTGCCCCCGAACGAGGGGAGCAGTTCTTC
TRBV10-3	.	TRBD1	TRBJ2-1	CAIRGQGGYNEQFF	TGTGCCATCAGGGGACAGGGGGGTTACAATGAGCAGTTCTTC
TRBV19	.	.	TRBJ1-1	CASSISARLVQTEAFF	TGTGCCAGTAGTATTTCGGCCAGGCTAGTTCAGACTGAAGCTTTCTTT
TRBV5-1	.	.	TRBJ1-5	CASSLAENQPQHF	TGCGCCAGCAGCTTGGCCGAAAATCAGCCCCAGCATTTT
TRBV5-1	.	TRBD2	TRBJ2-5	CASSLTRGLAGSYQETQYF	TGCGCCAGCAGCCTCACCCGGGGACTAGCGGGCTCATACCAAGAGACCCAGTACTTC
TRBV6-5	.	TRBD1	TRBJ2-7	CASSYWGTGGHEQYF	TGTGCCAGCAGTTACTGGGGGACAGGGGGCCATGAGCAGTACTTC
TRBV6-2/TRBV6-3	.	.	TRBJ1-2	CASSSSIYGYTF	TGTGCCAGCAGTTCGAGCATCTATGGCTACACCTTC
TRBV2	.	TRBD1	TRBJ2-7	CASRSPGTGQNEQYF	TGTGCCAGCAGGTCCCCCGGGACAGGGCAGAACGAGCAGTACTTC
TRBV5-5	few	TRBD1	TRBJ2-4	CASSLEGQGLNIQYF	TGTGCCAGCAGCTTGGAGGGACAGGGTCTAAACATTCAGTACTTC
TRBV5-4	.	TRBD2	TRBJ2-3	CASSLDGGGANTQYF	TGTGCCAGCAGCTTGGACGGCGGGGGGGCCAATACGCAGTATTTT
TRBV10-1	.	.	TRBJ2-7	CASRGQAGREQYF	TGCGCCAGCAGAGGACAGGCCGGGAGGGAGCAGTACTTC
TRBV5-5	.	TRBD2	TRBJ2-3	CASSPSGGQSDTQYF	TGTGCCAGCAGCCCAAGCGGGGGACAATCAGATACGCAGTATTTT
TRBV18	.	.	TRBJ1-1	CASSPRGADTEAFF	TGTGCCAGCTCACCAAGGGGTGCAGACACTGAAGCTTTCTTT
TRBV11-3	once	.	TRBJ2-3	CASSRISADTQYF	TGTGCCAGCAGCCGCATTAGCGCAGATACGCAGTATTTT
TRBV5-4	.	.	TRBJ1-3	CASSSADSSRNTIYF	TGTGCCAGCAGCTCAGCTGACAGTTCTCGAAACACCATATATTTT
TRBV11-3	once	.	TRBJ1-3	CASSPTSSSGNTIYF	TGTGCCAGCAGCCCTACCTCAAGCTCTGGAAACACCATATATTTT
TRBV5-1	.	.	TRBJ2-7	CASSLAMTYEQYF	TGCGCCAGCAGCTTGGCTATGACCTACGAGCAGTACTTC
TRBV7-2	once	.	TRBJ2-7	CASSLVGDGTYEQYF	TGTGCCAGCAGCTTAGTGGGGGACGGTACCTACGAGCAGTACTTC
TRBV27	.	TRBD2	TRBJ2-1	CASKFSGSFDGNEQFF	TGTGCCAGCAAGTTTAGCGGGAGCTTTGATGGGAATGAGCAGTTCTTC